This T cell receptor (beta chain) was captured in a study of cytomegalovirus exposure and HLA in healthy donors. At the level of the study: In a later analysis, it was reported that the approximately 120 validation repertoires had been produced on the same platform as the 700 or so repertoires belonging to the first cohort.

Overall study results and limits: Subsequent analysis showed first-cohort TCR clusters tending to co-occur in about 110 validation repertoires.

The CDR3 runs to 15 residues. V lost 6 bases to trimming and J lost 3 bases; unmatched junction nucleotides: 5. CDR1 is MNHEY and CDR2 is SMNVEV in the germline V gene (reference sequence). Profiling relied on immunoSEQ multiplex PCR, and the TCRdb table lists in-frame clones only, not all of them. The top ten clones hold about 1.5% of a sample with around 130,000 clones, around nine tenths of them seen once. About this clone itself: The target antigen is unknown.

The TCR originated in a man aged 25 to 40 in good health and CMV-seronegative. This chain links TRBV27 with TRBJ2-7; TRBD2 matches at 13 bases. The sequenced material came from PBMCs. The CDR3 nucleotides read TGTGCCAGCAGCAGGACTAGCGGGAGAGGCTACGAGCAGTACTTC. Translating it yields CASSRTSGRGYEQYF.